These T cell receptor beta chains were read from a single sample in a study of regulatory T cells in long-lasting Graves disease. In TCRdb, the multiplex PCR reads were re-called with MiXCR into one record per CDR3 protein. The table includes about 300,000 distinct CDR3 sequences, under 20% detected once. The specimen comprised peripheral blood mononuclear cells (PBMCs), sampled at new diagnosis, from a patient treated with antithyroid drugs. Receptors were obtained from a female donor with Graves disease. CDR3s include the opening cysteine and the closing phenylalanine or tryptophan. The order of the fields is clone size, V gene, J gene, D gene, CDR3 DNA, CDR3 protein. D genes are given only for firm matches. The listing skips clone size in some rows; elsewhere it reads once, few, many or a size class.

many	TRBV2	TRBJ2-5	TRBD2	TGTGCCAGCGGGGGGGGTAGCGGGGAGACCCAGTACTTC	CASGGGSGETQYF
many	TRBV30	TRBJ1-1	-	TGTGCCTGGAGGAGTGTGTTGTCCAGGGTATATACTGAAGCTTTCTTT	CAWRSVLSRVYTEAFF
many	TRBV27	TRBJ1-5	TRBD1	TGTGCCAGCAGTATAACAGGGGGCAATAATCAGCCCCAGCATTTT	CASSITGGNNQPQHF
many	TRBV20-1	TRBJ2-3	TRBD2	TGCAGTTCGAAGAGGGCGGGAGGGTTAGATACGCAGTATTTT	CSSKRAGGLDTQYF
few	TRBV5-1	TRBJ2-7	TRBD2	TGTGCCAGCAGCCCAGTAGGGACTAGCCGCGAGCAGTACTTC	CASSPVGTSREQYF
-	TRBV6-1	TRBJ2-7	-	TGTGCCAGCAGTGAGAGTTTTTCGGACTACCTCCTCCCCTACGAGCAGTACTTC	CASSESFSDYLLPYEQYF
many	TRBV19	TRBJ1-1	-	TGTGCCAGTGAAAGGGGGGGCAGCGCTGAAGCTTTCTTT	CASERGGSAEAFF
many	TRBV12-3/TRBV12-4	TRBJ2-5	-	TGTGCCAGCAGTTTAACGAGTAGCGGCCAAGAGACCCAGTACTTC	CASSLTSSGQETQYF
few	TRBV28	TRBJ2-2	-	TGTGCCAGCGGGTCGACAGTTCACACCGGGGAGCTGTTTTTT	CASGSTVHTGELFF
many	TRBV11-2	TRBJ1-6	-	TGTGCCAGCAGCTTATCGGGGGGCGGTAATTCACCCCTCCACTTT	CASSLSGGGNSPLHF
many	TRBV10-3	TRBJ2-1	-	TGTGCCATCAGATCAGGGACTGCCTCCTACAATGAGCAGTTCTTC	CAIRSGTASYNEQFF
many	TRBV28	TRBJ2-7	-	TGTGCCAGCAGTCACCGTTTACGGTTAAGGAACTACGAGCAGTACTTC	CASSHRLRLRNYEQYF
many	TRBV19	TRBJ2-1	-	TGTGCCAGTAGTCCAGGAGTCTCCTACAATGAGCAGTTCTTC	CASSPGVSYNEQFF
-	TRBV2	TRBJ2-3	-	TGTGCCAGCCTCCCGGGAGACATAGCAGATACGCAGTATTTT	CASLPGDIADTQYF
-	TRBV2	TRBJ1-5	-	TGTGCCAGCAAAGGGAGCGGAGGGAATCAGCCCCAGCATTTT	CASKGSGGNQPQHF
many	TRBV28	TRBJ2-1	-	TGTGCCAGCAGTTACCCCCCCTGGGACAATGAGCAGTTCTTC	CASSYPPWDNEQFF
many	TRBV28	TRBJ2-1	-	TGTGCCAGCAGAACGCGACGGGGAAACTCCTACAATGAGCAGTTCTTC	CASRTRRGNSYNEQFF
many	TRBV5-1	TRBJ1-1	-	TGCGCCAGCAGCTTGGTCCCGGACACCAGCACTGAAGCTTTCTTT	CASSLVPDTSTEAFF
many	TRBV27	TRBJ2-3	TRBD1	TGTGCCAGCAGTATTAGGGCAGGACAGGGTCGTCGGTCAGATACGCAGTATTTT	CASSIRAGQGRRSDTQYF
-	TRBV7-6	TRBJ2-5	TRBD2	TGTGCCAGCAGCGAGACTAGCGGGAGGGTTAAAGAGACCCAGTACTTC	CASSETSGRVKETQYF
-	TRBV28	TRBJ2-7	-	TGTGCCAGCAGTCCCACCTCAGCGGACTCCTACGAGCAGTACTTC	CASSPTSADSYEQYF
many	TRBV2	TRBJ2-1	-	TGTGCCAGCAGTGATGGAGGCTTCCAAAGGCCCCGCTCCTACAATGAGCAGTTCTTC	CASSDGGFQRPRSYNEQFF
few	TRBV18	TRBJ2-1	-	TGTGCCAGCTCAGCACGGTCGGCAGCGTCCTACAATGAGCAGTTCTTC	CASSARSAASYNEQFF
many	TRBV11-2	TRBJ2-3	-	TGTGCCAGCAGCTATCGGCTAGCCTCAGATACGCAGTATTTT	CASSYRLASDTQYF
-	TRBV19	TRBJ1-4	TRBD1	TGTGCCAGTAGTACCAGGGGGGCAACTAATGAAAAACTGTTTTTT	CASSTRGATNEKLFF
-	TRBV27	TRBJ2-4	-	TGTGCCAGCAGTTCTGGGCAGGGGCGAAGGATAGGCAAAAACATTCAGTACTTC	CASSSGQGRRIGKNIQYF
many	TRBV28	TRBJ2-7	TRBD1	TGTGCCAGCAGCCTATCGGACAGGGACGAGCAGTACTTC	CASSLSDRDEQYF
-	TRBV6-5	TRBJ2-7	-	-	CASSSSGQPYEQYF
many	TRBV6-2/TRBV6-3	TRBJ2-5	-	TGTGCCAGCAAACAGGGCCCCGGGGAGACCCAGTACTTC	CASKQGPGETQYF
few	TRBV4-1	TRBJ2-1	-	TGCGCCAGCAGCCAAGTCGACATTCTCTCCTACAATGAGCAGTTCTTC	CASSQVDILSYNEQFF
-	TRBV20-1	TRBJ2-2	-	TGCAGTGCTAGAGAAATAGGGGTGAACACCGGGGAGCTGTTTTTT	CSAREIGVNTGELFF
few	TRBV27	TRBJ1-2	TRBD1	TGTGCCAGCAGTTCAGGACAGGGTGTAGGTGGCTACACCTTC	CASSSGQGVGGYTF
few	TRBV9	TRBJ2-2	-	TGTGCCAGCAAGTGGGGAGCGGACACCGGGGAGCTGTTTTTT	CASKWGADTGELFF
many	TRBV15	TRBJ1-4	-	TGTGCCACCAGCAGAGAAACCAGCGGAAAACTGTTTTTT	CATSRETSGKLFF
many	TRBV12-3/TRBV12-4	TRBJ2-5	-	TGTGCCAGCAGCCCTAGCGAGACGGTTGAGACCCAGTACTTC	CASSPSETVETQYF
-	TRBV19	TRBJ1-2	-	TGTGCCAGTAGTATAGGGGATTTAGGCTATGGCTACACCTTC	CASSIGDLGYGYTF
few	TRBV19	TRBJ2-1	-	TGTGCCAGTAGTGTACCCCCCGGGGGGCCGGCGAACAATGAGCAGTTCTTC	CASSVPPGGPANNEQFF
many	TRBV27	TRBJ2-3	-	TGTGCCACCTCGGACAGAGACTACACAGATACGCAGTATTTT	CATSDRDYTDTQYF
many	TRBV20-1	TRBJ2-7	-	TGCAGTGCTAGTCCCGGGACACCTTCCTCCTACGAGCAGTACTTC	CSASPGTPSSYEQYF
many	TRBV11-2	TRBJ2-7	-	TGTGCCAGCAGCTCCCCGAGCTCCTACGAGCAGTACTTC	CASSSPSSYEQYF
few	TRBV12-3/TRBV12-4	TRBJ1-1	-	TGTGCCAGCAGCCCCCCCCTGGGACCTGAAGCTTTCTTT	CASSPPLGPEAFF
many	TRBV12-3/TRBV12-4	TRBJ2-1	TRBD2	TGTGCCAGCAGTCCAGAAACCTATGCGGCTAGCGGGAATGAGCAGTTCTTC	CASSPETYAASGNEQFF
many	TRBV3-1	TRBJ1-1	-	TGTGCCAGCAGCCAAGATCGGAAATACGGGATTGTAAACACTGAAGCTTTCTTT	CASSQDRKYGIVNTEAFF
few	TRBV11-3	TRBJ2-7	-	TGTGCCAGCAGCTTAGCCCCTTCCCCCTACGAGCAGTACTTC	CASSLAPSPYEQYF
many	TRBV27	TRBJ2-7	-	TGTGCCAGCAGTTCCCAAGACTCGTTGATAGCGTACTTC	CASSSQDSLIAYF
many	TRBV4-1	TRBJ2-1	-	TGCGCCAGCAGCCGTATTCTTTGGGGCTACAATGAGCAGTTCTTC	CASSRILWGYNEQFF
-	TRBV11-3	TRBJ1-1	TRBD1	TGTGCCAGCAGCTGGGACAGTGAAGCTTTCTTT	CASSWDSEAFF
many	TRBV28	TRBJ1-4	TRBD1	TGTGCCAGCAGTTCAATAACAGGGGGCAGATCCCCTAATGAAAAACTGTTTTTT	CASSSITGGRSPNEKLFF
-	TRBV29-1	TRBJ2-1	TRBD1	TGCAGCGTTGAAAGGACAGGGGTTGGCGGTGAGCAGTTCTTC	CSVERTGVGGEQFF
many	TRBV28	TRBJ1-5	-	TGTGCCAGCAGTCCCCAGGTGGGGAATAGCAATCAGCCCCAGCATTTT	CASSPQVGNSNQPQHF
many	TRBV18	TRBJ1-2	-	TGTGCCAGCTCACCTAAAGGGACGGATAATCCCTATGGCTACACCTTC	CASSPKGTDNPYGYTF
many	TRBV19	TRBJ1-4	-	TGTGCCAGTAGTATCAGGGGCGAAAAACTGTTTTTT	CASSIRGEKLFF
few	TRBV5-1	TRBJ2-3	TRBD1	TGCGCCAGCAGCTTGGTGGGACAGGGAGTGTCAGATACGCAGTATTTT	CASSLVGQGVSDTQYF
many	TRBV5-1	TRBJ1-2	-	TGCGCCAGCAGTCGGGCCTTGGTTCTACTTGGAGAGAACTATGGCTACACCTTC	CASSRALVLLGENYGYTF
-	TRBV29-1	TRBJ2-7	-	TGCAGCGTGGCCGGGACAACGGGTCCCTACGAGCAGTACTTC	CSVAGTTGPYEQYF